This record covers a single T cell receptor beta chain. The antigen remains unidentified. This CDR3 region has 15 residues. CDR1 is SNHLY, CDR2 FYNNEI, per germline. V shed 6 bases and J shed 3 bases, with 15 bases lying between them. TCRdb keeps only in-frame clones here, not all; method: immunoSEQ multiplex PCR. The top ten hold over 20% of the sample, which has around 82,000 clones, about four fifths seen once. These data come from a study of radiotherapy plus CTLA-4 blockade in lung cancer. Overall study: 18% of patients responded objectively, and roughly 30% achieved disease control. Whole-study findings and limits: Strongest reported response predictors: early blood clone changes and post-radiation interferon-beta. Radiotherapy plus ipilimumab was followed by expansion in blood of tumor-derived TCR clones.

Focal radiation plus CTLA-4 blockade with ipilimumab was given to patients with chemo-refractory metastatic non-small-cell lung cancer. The source is a human donor with non-small cell lung cancer whose response to radiotherapy plus ipilimumab could not be evaluated. Some clones in this sample may be carry-over from other donors' samples. V gene TRBV2 combines with J gene TRBJ1-5, with a weak D call TRBD1 (6 bases). The sample consisted of peripheral blood, taken from a patient treated with radiotherapy plus ipilimumab. CDR3 DNA sequence: TGTGCCAGCAGGCTTTCGGACAGCTACAATCAGCCCCAGCATTTT. This gives the protein CASRLSDSYNQPQHF.